This TCR beta chain stems from a study of blood T cell repertoires in COVID-19. In the study overall: Sites across the United States, Italy and Spain contributed samples from acute and convalescent COVID-19. The analysed material was cDNA or gDNA that came from T cells, B-cell-depleted T cells, or PBMCs.

The V end lost 0 bases, the J end lost 1 base, and 9 bases lay between the germline ends. Germline V gene data show CDR1 as GTSNPN and CDR2 as SVGIG (reference sequence). CDR3 size: 14 residues. In the authors' workflow: Cell counts per sample came from amplifying reference gene primers. Some clones are missing from TCRdb's copy, which holds only in-frame ones; the method was immunoSEQ multiplex PCR. Clone size and the V and J calls come from that table; the DNA yielded D and trimming. The table has approximately 170,000 clones, 70% to 80% seen once. The specimen was peripheral blood. The chain is built from TRBV30 and TRBJ2-5, with D possibly TRBD1 on 5 matching bases. The source of this sequence is a woman aged 50 to 65 with acute or convalescent COVID-19. CDR3 in DNA: TGTGCCTGGAGTGTACTGGGGCGCCAAGAGACCCAGTACTTC. This codes for CAWSVLGRQETQYF.